This passage covers 2 T cell receptor beta chains from one sample sequenced in a study of Ad26.COV2.S vaccination and SARS-CoV-2 variants. Profiling relied on immunoSEQ multiplex PCR, and the TCRdb table lists in-frame clones only, not all of them. The sample consists of hundreds of thousands of clones, around 92% of them appearing once. The sample's treatment: about 20 received Ad26.COV2.S at low or high dose, single or two shots; five or six received placebo; per-sample allocation not given. Day 63 after the first vaccine or placebo injection was the time point for sampling. This sample comprised peripheral blood, obtained in a trial of Ad26.COV2.S vaccine versus placebo. Every receptor here comes from a person aged 18 to 59 who received the Ad26.COV2.S COVID-19 vaccine or a placebo.

J is TRBJ1-1 and V is TRBV5-1; 9 positions match TRBD1. CDR3 length: 16 amino acids. CDR1 and CDR2 (germline): SGHRS, YFSETQ. Trimming at V came to 5 bases and at J to 1 base, leaving 9 bases not matched to a gene. The CDR3 protein is CASRFTLTGGNTEAFF. In DNA, the CDR3 is TGCGCCAGCAGATTCACCCTGACAGGGGGGAACACTGAAGCTTTCTTT.

This clone was observed a single time. J is TRBJ1-3 and V is TRBV19; no reliable D call. CDR3 length equals 16 residues. Germline V gives CDR1 LNHDA, CDR2 SQIVND (reference sequence). The V end was cut by 3 bases, the J end by 0 bases, with 12 bases between. The CDR3 reads CASSIDSATSGNTIYF. The CDR3 coding sequence is TGTGCCAGTAGTATCGACTCAGCCACCTCTGGAAACACCATATATTTT.